Included here is one T cell receptor (beta chain) sequence, with context. The sample comes from a study of blood T cell repertoires in COVID-19. Study at large: Whether acute or convalescent, the COVID-19 samples came from the United States, Italy and Spain. Nucleic acid was either cDNA or gDNA, and it came from T cells, B-cell-depleted T cells, or PBMCs.

J lost 5 bases, V lost 1 base, and 2 bases had no gene match. Germline loops: CDR1 SSHAT, CDR2 FNYEAQ (reference sequence). The CDR3 covers 15 residues. Source study methods: Reference gene primer amplification gave estimated nucleated cell counts. TCRdb's table, derived via immunoSEQ multiplex PCR, lists solely in-frame clones and lacks some. V, J and clone size are taken as reported in that table, and D and trimming were inferred from the DNA itself. Among approximately 300,000 clones, 70% to 90% were seen once, and the ten largest hold approximately 6.5%. The sequence was obtained from a man between 18 and 35 years old who had recovered from COVID-19. The sample taken for sequencing was peripheral blood. The chain recombines TRBV7-7 with TRBJ2-2; 9 bases map to TRBD1. The CDR3 DNA reads TGTGCCAGCAGCTTAGTACAGGGGGCAACCGGGGAGCTGTTTTTT. It translates to CASSLVQGATGELFF.